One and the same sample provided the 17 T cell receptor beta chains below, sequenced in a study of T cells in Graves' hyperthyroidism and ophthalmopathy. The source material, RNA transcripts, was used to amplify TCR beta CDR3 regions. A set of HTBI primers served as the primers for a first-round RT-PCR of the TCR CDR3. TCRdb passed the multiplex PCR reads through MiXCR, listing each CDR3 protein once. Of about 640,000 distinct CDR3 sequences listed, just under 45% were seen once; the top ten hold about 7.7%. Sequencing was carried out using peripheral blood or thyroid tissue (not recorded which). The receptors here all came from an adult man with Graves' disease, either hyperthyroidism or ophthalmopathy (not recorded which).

The CDR3: CASSYSGQSNQPQHF. For the CDR3, the DNA is TGTGCCAGCAGTTACTCGGGACAGAGCAATCAGCCCCAGCATTTT. The V call is TRBV7-2, the J call TRBJ1-5; 7 positions agree with TRBD1. Looked up from germline, CDR1 is SGHTA and CDR2 is FQGNSA. With V trimmed by 6 bases and J by 1 base, 6 bases remained unmatched. The CDR3 sequence is 15 residues long.

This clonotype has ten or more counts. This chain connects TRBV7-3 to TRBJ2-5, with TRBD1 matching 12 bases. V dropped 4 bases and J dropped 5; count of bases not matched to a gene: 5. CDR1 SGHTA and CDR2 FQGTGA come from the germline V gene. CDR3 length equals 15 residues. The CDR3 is CASSWGTGGHETQYF. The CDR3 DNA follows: TGTGCCAGCAGCTGGGGGACAGGGGGCCATGAGACCCAGTACTTC.

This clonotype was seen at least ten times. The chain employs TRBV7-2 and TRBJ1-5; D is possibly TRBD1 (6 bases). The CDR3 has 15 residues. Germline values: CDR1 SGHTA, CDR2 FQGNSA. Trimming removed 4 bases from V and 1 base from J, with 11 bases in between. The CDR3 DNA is TGTGCCAGCAGCTCCACAGGGTGGAGCAATCAGCCCCAGCATTTT. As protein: CASSSTGWSNQPQHF.

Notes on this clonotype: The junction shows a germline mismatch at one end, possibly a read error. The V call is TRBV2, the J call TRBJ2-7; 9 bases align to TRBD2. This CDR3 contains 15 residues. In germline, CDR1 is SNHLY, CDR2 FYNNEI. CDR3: CAGRGLAGTTYEQYF. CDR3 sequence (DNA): TGTGCCGGCAGAGGTCTAGCGGGGACAACCTACGAGCAGTACTTC.

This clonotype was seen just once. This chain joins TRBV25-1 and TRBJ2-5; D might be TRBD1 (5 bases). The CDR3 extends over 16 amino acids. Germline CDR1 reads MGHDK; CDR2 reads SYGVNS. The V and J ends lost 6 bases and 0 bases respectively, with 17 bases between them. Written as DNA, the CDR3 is TGTGCCAGCAGCCGATCGTCATTGACAGACCAAGAGACCCAGTACTTC. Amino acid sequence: CASSRSSLTDQETQYF.

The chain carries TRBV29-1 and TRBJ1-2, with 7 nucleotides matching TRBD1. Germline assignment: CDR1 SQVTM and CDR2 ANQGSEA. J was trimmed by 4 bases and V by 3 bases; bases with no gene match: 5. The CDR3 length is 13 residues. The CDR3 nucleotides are TGCAGCGTTGACCCGCGGGACAGCTATGGCTACACCTTC. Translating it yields CSVDPRDSYGYTF. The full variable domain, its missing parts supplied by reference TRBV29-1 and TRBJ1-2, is SAVISQKPSRDICQRGTSLTIQCQVDSQVTMMFWYRQQPGQSLTLIATANQGSEATYESGFVIDKFPISRPNLTFSTLTVSNMSPEDSSIYLCSVDPRDSYGYTFGSGTRLTVV.

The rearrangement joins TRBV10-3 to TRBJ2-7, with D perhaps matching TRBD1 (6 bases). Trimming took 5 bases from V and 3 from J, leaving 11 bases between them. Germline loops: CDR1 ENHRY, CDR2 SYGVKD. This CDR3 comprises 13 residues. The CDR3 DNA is TGTGCCATCAGTCAGACAGGTGTCTACGAGCAGTACTTC. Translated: CAISQTGVYEQYF.

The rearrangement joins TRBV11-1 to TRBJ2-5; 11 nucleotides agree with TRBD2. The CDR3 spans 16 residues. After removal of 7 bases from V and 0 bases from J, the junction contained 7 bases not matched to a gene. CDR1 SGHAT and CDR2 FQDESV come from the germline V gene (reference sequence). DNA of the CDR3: TGTGCCAGCATTCCCTCTAGCGGGGGGTACCAAGAGACCCAGTACTTC. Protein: CASIPSSGGYQETQYF.

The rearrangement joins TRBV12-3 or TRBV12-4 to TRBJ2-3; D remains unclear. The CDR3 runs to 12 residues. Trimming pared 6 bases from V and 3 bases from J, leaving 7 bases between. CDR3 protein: CASSPSTDTQYF. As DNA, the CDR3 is TGTGCCAGCAGCCCATCAACAGATACGCAGTATTTT.

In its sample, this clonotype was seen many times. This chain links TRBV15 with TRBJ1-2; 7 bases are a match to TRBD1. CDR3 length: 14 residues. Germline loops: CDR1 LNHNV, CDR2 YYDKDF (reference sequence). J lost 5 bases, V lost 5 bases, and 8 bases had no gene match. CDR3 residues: CATSRRQGSYGYTF. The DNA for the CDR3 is TGTGCCACCAGCCGAAGACAGGGATCGTATGGCTACACCTTC.

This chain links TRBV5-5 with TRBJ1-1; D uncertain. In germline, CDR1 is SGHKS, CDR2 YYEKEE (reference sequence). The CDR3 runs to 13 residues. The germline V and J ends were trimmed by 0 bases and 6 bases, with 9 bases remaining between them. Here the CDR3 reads CASSLAASAEAFF. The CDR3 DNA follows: TGTGCCAGCAGCTTGGCGGCGTCGGCTGAAGCTTTCTTT.

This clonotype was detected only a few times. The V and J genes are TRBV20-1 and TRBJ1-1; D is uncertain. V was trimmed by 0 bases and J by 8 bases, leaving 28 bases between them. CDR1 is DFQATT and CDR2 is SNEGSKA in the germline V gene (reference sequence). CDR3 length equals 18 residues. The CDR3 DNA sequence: TGCAGTGCTAGAGATCCGTGGCGAATGGGAGCTGTTGGCCTGGAAGCTTTCTTT. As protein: CSARDPWRMGAVGLEAFF.

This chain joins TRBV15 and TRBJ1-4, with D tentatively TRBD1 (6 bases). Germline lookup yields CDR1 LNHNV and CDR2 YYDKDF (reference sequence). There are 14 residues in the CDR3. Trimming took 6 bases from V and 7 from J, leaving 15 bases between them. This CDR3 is CATSPGGRGEKLFF. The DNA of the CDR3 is TGTGCCACCAGTCCCGGCGGCAGGGGTGAAAAACTGTTTTTT.

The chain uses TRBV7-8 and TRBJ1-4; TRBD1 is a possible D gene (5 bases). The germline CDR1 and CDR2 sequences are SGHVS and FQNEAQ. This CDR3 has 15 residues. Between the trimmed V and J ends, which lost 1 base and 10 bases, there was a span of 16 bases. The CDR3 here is CASSLVGQRTVKLFF. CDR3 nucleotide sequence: TGTGCCAGCAGCTTAGTGGGGCAGAGGACGGTAAAACTGTTTTTT. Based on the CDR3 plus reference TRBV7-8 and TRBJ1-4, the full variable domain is GAGVSQSPRYKVAKRGQDVALRCDPISGHVSLFWYQQALGQGPEFLTYFQNEAQLDKSGLPSDRFFAERPEGSVSTLKIQRTQQEDSAVYLCASSLVGQRTVKLFFGSGTQLSVL.

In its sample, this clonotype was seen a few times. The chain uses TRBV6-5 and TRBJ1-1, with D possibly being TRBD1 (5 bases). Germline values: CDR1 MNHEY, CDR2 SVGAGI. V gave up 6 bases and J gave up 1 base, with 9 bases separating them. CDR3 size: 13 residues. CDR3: CASRKTENTEAFF. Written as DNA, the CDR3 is TGTGCCAGCAGAAAGACAGAGAACACTGAAGCTTTCTTT.

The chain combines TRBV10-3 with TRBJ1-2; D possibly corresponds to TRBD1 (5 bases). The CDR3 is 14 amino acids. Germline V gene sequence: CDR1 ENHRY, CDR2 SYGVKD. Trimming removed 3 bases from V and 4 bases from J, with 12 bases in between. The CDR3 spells CAISETDIRYGYTF. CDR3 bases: TGTGCCATCAGTGAAACGGACATCCGCTATGGCTACACCTTC.

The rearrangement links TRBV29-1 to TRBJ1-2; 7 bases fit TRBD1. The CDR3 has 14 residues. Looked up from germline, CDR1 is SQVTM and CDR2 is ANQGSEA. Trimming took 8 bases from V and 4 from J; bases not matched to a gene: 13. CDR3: CSQDRQGVTYGYTF. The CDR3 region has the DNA TGCAGCCAAGATCGACAGGGTGTCACCTATGGCTACACCTTC.